One sample yielded the 17 T cell receptor beta chains listed below, sequenced in a study of T cell repertoires in cytomegalovirus infection. TCRdb itself ran the reads through MiXCR, one entry per CDR3 protein. The sample includes some 320,000 distinct CDR3 sequences, approximately 9.5% of them seen just once. The sample consisted of PBMCs. These receptors all stem from a human donor in good health (CMV status not recorded). Some clones in this sample may be carry-over from other donors' samples.

The chain uses TRBV6-5 and TRBJ2-7; tentative D call: TRBD1 (6 bases). Germline values: CDR1 MNHEY, CDR2 SVGAGI. V gave up 3 bases and J gave up 1 base, with 16 bases separating them. The CDR3 covers 16 residues. Written as DNA, the CDR3 is TGTGCCAGCAGTTATCGCAGGGGAGATTGGTCCTACGAGCAGTACTTC. Protein: CASSYRRGDWSYEQYF.

The DNA for the CDR3 is TGTGCCAGCAGTTCCAATCCCGCGTTCAGGATAAACGGACTAGCGGGAGTGGGTGAGCAGTTCTTC. Encoded protein: CASSSNPAFRINGLAGVGEQFF. The rearrangement links TRBV28 to TRBJ2-1; TRBD2 matches 13 bases. The CDR3 loop spans 22 amino acids. In germline, CDR1 is MDHEN, CDR2 SYDVKM. V gave up 4 bases and J gave up 9 bases; unmatched junction bases: 27.

This clonotype was counted ten times or more. The chain carries TRBV7-9 and TRBJ2-1; no reliable D call. The CDR3 spans 13 residues. Germline-derived CDR1 and CDR2 are SEHNR and FQNEAQ (reference sequence). V lost 2 bases to trimming and J lost 6 bases, with 8 bases between them. The CDR3 nucleotides are TGTGCCAGCAGCTTATTTTCCGTCAATGAGCAGTTCTTC. It is translated as CASSLFSVNEQFF. The full variable domain, with the rest looked up from reference TRBV7-9 and TRBJ2-1, is DTGVSQNPRHKITKRGQNVTFRCDPISEHNRLYWYRQTLGQGPEFLTYFQNEAQLEKSRLLSDRFSAERPKGSFSTLEIQRTEQGDSAMYLCASSLFSVNEQFFGPGTRLTVL.

The rearrangement uses TRBV11-2 and TRBJ2-1; 11 positions agree with TRBD2. The V segment lost 6 bases and the J segment 5 bases; nucleotides outside the gene matches: 9. Germline CDR1 and CDR2: SGHAT and FQNNGV. The CDR3 loop spans 16 amino acids. This CDR3 reads CASRRSSGGQHNEQFF. For the CDR3, the DNA is TGTGCCAGCAGGCGTTCTAGCGGGGGGCAACACAATGAGCAGTTCTTC. Using reference TRBV11-2 and TRBJ2-1 for the parts outside the CDR3, the full variable domain is EAGVAQSPRYKIIEKRQSVAFWCNPISGHATLYWYQQILGQGPKLLIQFQNNGVVDDSQLPKDRFSAERLKGVDSTLKIQPAKLEDSAVYLCASRRSSGGQHNEQFFGPGTRLTVL.

At least ten counts were recorded for this clonotype. The chain employs TRBV6-2 or TRBV6-3 and TRBJ2-2; 7 positions agree with TRBD1. Germline V lookup: CDR1 MNHEY, CDR2 SVGEGT. The trim removed 2 bases at V and 5 bases at J, leaving 8 bases unmatched. This CDR3 has 16 amino acids. CDR3 in DNA: TGTGCCAGCAGTTACCAATGGGACAGCAGGACCGGGGAGCTGTTTTTT. Its translation: CASSYQWDSRTGELFF.

This chain connects TRBV7-6 to TRBJ1-1, with D uncertain. V dropped 5 bases and J dropped 6 bases, with 13 bases sitting between them. This CDR3 contains 13 residues. Looked up from germline, CDR1 is SGHVS and CDR2 is FNYEAQ. CDR3 sequence reads: CASSENMVAEAFF. The CDR3 coding sequence is TGTGCCAGCAGCGAAAACATGGTGGCTGAAGCTTTCTTT.

The table lists this clonotype with a few counts. V usage is TRBV7-9 and J usage is TRBJ2-7; D possibly corresponds to TRBD1 (6 bases). CDR3 length: 17 amino acids. Germline V gene data show CDR1 as SEHNR and CDR2 as FQNEAQ (reference sequence). V was cut by 4 bases and J by 5 bases, with 24 bases left in between. The CDR3 coding sequence is TGTGCCAGCAGCTCCCTAATTTCGACCGGGACAACGGACGAGCAGTACTTC. Translating it yields CASSSLISTGTTDEQYF.

This clonotype turned up a few times. This chain uses TRBV7-9 with TRBJ2-5, with 9 positions matching TRBD1. CDR1 is SEHNR, CDR2 FQNEAQ, per germline (reference sequence). CDR3 length: 15 amino acids. J lost 2 bases, V lost 4 bases, and 5 bases had no gene match. The CDR3 spells CASSSNRGQQETQYF. The CDR3 DNA reads TGTGCCAGCAGCTCAAACAGGGGGCAACAAGAGACCCAGTACTTC.

This clonotype was recorded a few times. This chain connects TRBV6-2 or TRBV6-3 to TRBJ2-1; D possibly corresponds to TRBD2 (6 bases). The length of the CDR3 is 15 residues. V was shortened by 0 bases and J by 7 bases, with 13 bases between the two germline ends. Germline assignment: CDR1 MNHEY and CDR2 SVGEGT. CDR3 sequence (DNA): TGTGCCAGCAGTTACTCCGAACTAGCTGAAAATGAGCAGTTCTTC. This gives the protein CASSYSELAENEQFF.

In this sample, this clonotype turned up a few times. This chain connects TRBV20-1 to TRBJ1-2; 10 bases fit TRBD1. The CDR3 runs to 16 residues. The germline gives CDR1 DFQATT, CDR2 SNEGSKA (reference sequence). J was trimmed by 8 bases and V by 3 bases; bases with no gene match: 15. As DNA, the CDR3 is TGCAGTGCTAGCTTGTCTGCCGGGACAGGGGATAAGGGCTACACCTTC. It translates to CSASLSAGTGDKGYTF.

Only a few counts were recorded for this clonotype. With a much larger clone just one base away, this may be a read error. The CDR3 loop is CASSSQVTTEAFF. In DNA, the CDR3 is TGTGCCAGCAGCTCACAGGTGACCACTGAAGCTTTCTTT. V is TRBV7-2 and J is TRBJ1-1, with a weak D call TRBD1 (5 bases). The germline V and J ends were trimmed by 4 bases and 4 bases, with 10 bases remaining between them. Germline V gives CDR1 SGHTA, CDR2 FQGNSA. This CDR3 comprises 13 residues.

The CDR3 DNA sequence: TGCGCCAGCAGTCCCGGACTAGCGACCACAGATACGCAGTATTTT. Its protein product is CASSPGLATTDTQYF. This rearrangement joins TRBV5-1 to TRBJ2-3, with TRBD2 identical over 9 bases. This CDR3 has 15 residues. Losses at the gene ends were 5 bases for V and 2 bases for J; bases not matched to a gene: 6. Germline loops: CDR1 SGHRS, CDR2 YFSETQ.

This chain joins TRBV10-3 and TRBJ1-6, with D maybe TRBD1 (5 bases). The length of the CDR3 is 14 residues. With 2 bases removed from V and 8 bases from J, the gap between germline ends came to 10 bases. Germline V lookup: CDR1 ENHRY, CDR2 SYGVKD. The CDR3: CAISERGDHSPLHF. In DNA, the CDR3 is TGTGCCATCAGTGAGAGGGGTGATCATTCACCCCTCCACTTT.

The V and J genes are TRBV28 and TRBJ2-2; a weak D match, TRBD2 (6 bases). The length of the CDR3 is 15 residues. V was cut by 2 bases and J by 6 bases, with 13 bases left in between. Germline lookup yields CDR1 MDHEN and CDR2 SYDVKM. The CDR3 DNA sequence: TGTGCCAGCAGTTTAAGTCTAGCGATGGCCGGGGAGCTGTTTTTT. The encoded protein is CASSLSLAMAGELFF.

This clonotype was found many times. V gene TRBV7-8 combines with J gene TRBJ2-6; TRBD1 is a possible D gene (5 bases). The CDR3 has 16 amino acids. V was clipped by 5 bases and J by 1 base, with 12 bases between them. The germline V gene has CDR1 SGHVS and CDR2 FQNEAQ. The CDR3 protein is CASSDRVGSGANVLTF. The CDR3, as DNA: TGTGCCAGCAGCGACAGAGTTGGGTCTGGGGCCAACGTCCTGACTTTC.

The DNA of the CDR3 is TGTGCCAGCAGAAGCGACGGACTATCCTCCTACGAGCAGTACTTC. Encoded protein: CASRSDGLSSYEQYF. This chain joins TRBV12-3 or TRBV12-4 and TRBJ2-7; D perhaps matches TRBD2 (6 bases). The CDR3 covers 15 residues. V dropped 6 bases and J dropped 0 bases, with 15 bases sitting between them.

As for this clonotype: This may be a read error: a much more frequent sequence differs by one nucleotide. This chain joins TRBV25-1 and TRBJ1-1; TRBD1 is a possible D gene (5 bases). Per the germline V gene, CDR1 is MGHDK and CDR2 is SYGVNS. The CDR3 sequence is 15 residues long. As DNA, the CDR3 is TGTGCCAGCAAAAGCCAGGGACTGCTGAACACTGAAGTTTTCTTT. It yields the protein CASKSQGLLNTEVFF.